The clone carrying this T cell receptor (beta chain) was seen a single time. This entry belongs to a study of CD8+ T cells in alopecia areata. Study summary: For the treated group, dosing was oral tofacitinib at 5 to 10 mg twice daily.

V dropped 2 bases and J dropped 0 bases, with 18 bases sitting between them. This CDR3 comprises 18 residues. Extracted from the samples, RNA was reverse transcribed into cDNA to serve as the sequencing template. Sequencing was performed with immunoSEQ multiplex PCR; in TCRdb, only in-frame clones are kept and a portion is missing. This sample has some 110,000 clones, with around two fifths found just once. T lymphocytes (CD4+ and CD8+) were sorted from PBMCs. This clonotype was obtained from a human donor with alopecia areata. This chain joins TRBV23-1 and TRBJ2-3; either TRBD1 or TRBD2 may fit D (5 bases each). TRBV23-1 is marked as an open reading frame, function uncertain. The sample was CD4+ T cells sorted from blood. CDR3 sequence (DNA): TGCGCCAGCAGTCAACGAGTGCACCGGGGCCGGAGCACAGATACGCAGTATTTT. It yields the protein CASSQRVHRGRSTDTQYF.